This T cell receptor (beta chain) is from a study of breast tumors, draining lymph nodes, adjacent tissues. Study conclusions and caveats: Tumor and nontumor repertoires were significantly more similar in luminal-like than in basal-like breast cancer. That most tumor T cells come from lymph nodes remained unproven. Most tumor T cells seemingly derive from lymph node, then expand in tumor.

This clonotype was seen repeatedly, ten times or more. Its target is unknown. One entry per CDR3 protein, called by TCRdb with MiXCR from the multiplex PCR reads. The sample lists about 130,000 distinct CDR3 sequences; 20% to 25% were seen once. Breast cancer patients provided tissue from their axillary draining lymph nodes. The CDR3 is 16 residues long. V was clipped by 2 bases and J by 2 bases; unmatched bases: 7. Germline V gives CDR1 SGHRS, CDR2 YFSETQ. The receptor comes from a female donor with breast cancer. Some clones in this sample may be carry-over from other donors' samples. The V gene is TRBV5-1, the J gene TRBJ2-3; the match to TRBD2 covers 8 bases. Sequenced input: axillary lymph node tissue. The CDR3 region has the DNA TGCGCCAGCAGCTTTTCCGTGACTAGCGTCACAGATACGCAGTATTTT. It encodes CASSFSVTSVTDTQYF. Using reference TRBV5-1 and TRBJ2-3 for the parts outside the CDR3, the full variable domain is KAGVTQTPRYLIKTRGQQVTLSCSPISGHRSVSWYQQTPGQGLQFLFEYFSETQRNKGNFPGRFSGRQFSNSRSEMNVSTLELGDSALYLCASSFSVTSVTDTQYFGPGTRLTVL.